Each of the 24 T cell receptor beta chains below was sequenced from the same sample in a study of control samples from healthy donors and cancer patients. Some clones are missing from TCRdb's copy, which holds only in-frame ones; the method was immunoSEQ multiplex PCR. The repertoire holds 90,000 to 100,000 clones, with 75% to 85% as singletons. The specimen was blood. The source of these receptors is a woman aged 25 to 45 in good health.

The J gene is TRBJ1-2, the V gene TRBV18; no definite D call. The germline V and J ends were trimmed by 3 bases and 8 bases, with 13 bases remaining between them. The CDR3 has 13 amino acids. Per germline, CDR1 KGHSH and CDR2 LQKENI. Here the CDR3 reads CASSPDTGIGYTF. As DNA, the CDR3 is TGTGCCAGCTCACCCGACACCGGGATAGGCTACACCTTC. The full variable domain, rest sourced from reference TRBV18 and TRBJ1-2, is NAGVMQNPRHLVRRRGQEARLRCSPMKGHSHVYWYRQLPEEGLKFMVYLQKENIIDESGMPKERFSAEFPKEGPSILRIQQVVRGDSAAYFCASSPDTGIGYTFGSGTRLTVV.

Only a few counts were recorded for this clone. V and J are TRBV3-1 (or the pseudogene TRBV3-2) and TRBJ1-3; 10 bases are a match to TRBD1. This CDR3 is 15 amino acids long. Per the germline V gene, CDR1 is LGHDT and CDR2 is YNNKEL (reference sequence). V lost 4 bases, J lost 8 bases, and 8 bases stayed unmatched. The CDR3 region has the DNA TGTGCCAGCAGCCCAGGGACAGGGGAGGTTGACACCATATATTTT. Amino acids: CASSPGTGEVDTIYF.

The gene calls are TRBV10-3 and TRBJ2-7, with D possibly being TRBD2 (6 bases). CDR1 is ENHRY and CDR2 is SYGVKD in the germline V gene. The CDR3 covers 12 residues. V was cut by 3 bases and J by 8 bases, with 11 bases left in between. CDR3 nucleotide sequence: TGTGCCATCAGTGACGATGGGAGGCAGCAGTACTTC. Translated: CAISDDGRQQYF.

The chain is built from TRBV29-1 and TRBJ2-7, with a weak D call TRBD2 (5 bases). Trimming pared 0 bases from V and 2 bases from J, leaving 11 bases between. Germline CDR1 is SQVTM and CDR2 is ANQGSEA. The CDR3 spans 14 residues. CDR3 in DNA: TGCAGCGTTGAAGAGGGAGTAGGGCCCTACGAGCAGTACTTC. Translation gives CSVEEGVGPYEQYF.

The count of this clone is one. The CDR3 DNA sequence: TGTGCCAGCAGCGCAGAGCGGGGGGGCCTTACAGATACGCAGTATTTT. The encoded protein is CASSAERGGLTDTQYF. V is TRBV7-2 and J is TRBJ2-3; TRBD2 matches at 10 bases. The germline V gene has CDR1 SGHTA and CDR2 FQGNSA. The CDR3 spans 16 residues. V gave up 5 bases and J gave up 3 bases; unmatched junction bases: 8.

The rearrangement links TRBV5-5 to TRBJ1-2; no clear D. The CDR3 is made up of 13 amino acids. Trimming removed 4 bases from V and 6 bases from J, with 13 bases in between. Germline values: CDR1 SGHKS, CDR2 YYEKEE (reference sequence). CDR3 in DNA: TGTGCCAGCAGCACGACTGGGGTCAATGGCTACACCTTC. This encodes CASSTTGVNGYTF.

The V call is TRBV9, the J call TRBJ1-1, with TRBD1 matching over 9 bases. Losses at the gene ends were 4 bases for V and 5 bases for J; bases not matched to a gene: 6. The CDR3 contains 14 residues. Germline values: CDR1 SGDLS, CDR2 YYNGEE. CDR3 loop: CASSQGQGRTEAFF. DNA for the CDR3: TGTGCCAGCAGCCAGGGACAGGGACGTACTGAAGCTTTCTTT.

The DNA for the CDR3 is TGCGCCAGCAGCCAAGATCCAGGGTACTACACTGAAGCTTTCTTT. It translates to CASSQDPGYYTEAFF. The rearrangement uses TRBV4-1 and TRBJ1-1, with D perhaps matching TRBD1 (5 bases). Germline values: CDR1 MGHRA, CDR2 YSYEKL. Deletions cut 0 bases from V and 3 bases from J, with 11 bases between. There are 15 residues in the CDR3.

This chain uses TRBV20-1 with TRBJ2-7; D is perhaps TRBD1 (5 bases). Germline values: CDR1 DFQATT, CDR2 SNEGSKA (reference sequence). Between the trimmed V and J ends, which lost 3 bases and 2 bases, there was a span of 11 bases. The CDR3 has 13 amino acids. The CDR3 loop reads CSASARATYEQYF. The CDR3 DNA reads TGCAGTGCTAGTGCCAGGGCCACCTACGAGCAGTACTTC.

V gene TRBV4-3 combines with J gene TRBJ1-2, with TRBD1 identical over 10 bases. With V trimmed by 4 bases and J by 6 bases, 8 bases remained unmatched. CDR3 length equals 15 residues. CDR1 is LGHNA, CDR2 YSLEER, per germline. CDR3 protein: CASSRRDRGDHGYTF. CDR3 DNA: TGCGCCAGCAGCCGCCGGGACAGGGGCGACCATGGCTACACCTTC.

The chain joins TRBV28 to TRBJ2-1; 13 bases are a match to TRBD2. The CDR3 sequence is 15 residues long. Germline V gene data show CDR1 as MDHEN and CDR2 as SYDVKM. With V trimmed by 5 bases and J by 8 bases, 6 bases remained unmatched. The CDR3 loop reads CASSITSGGVHEQFF. Written as DNA, the CDR3 is TGTGCCAGCAGTATCACTAGCGGGGGGGTTCATGAGCAGTTCTTC.

The CDR3 loop reads CASSPGQNTEAFF. The CDR3 DNA reads as TGCGCCAGCAGCCCTGGACAGAACACTGAAGCTTTCTTT. J is TRBJ1-1 and V is TRBV5-1; a weak D match, TRBD1 (5 bases). This CDR3 spans 13 amino acids. Per germline, CDR1 SGHRS and CDR2 YFSETQ. V shed 4 bases and J shed 1 base, with 8 bases lying between them.

V usage is TRBV5-4 and J usage is TRBJ2-5; 14 nucleotides agree with TRBD2. This CDR3 is built from 17 residues. J was trimmed by 1 base and V by 3 bases; bases with no gene match: 5. Germline lookup yields CDR1 SGHNT and CDR2 YYREEE (reference sequence). CDR3 coding DNA: TGTGCCAGCAGCTCTGGGGGACTAGCGGGGGTCCAAGAGACCCAGTACTTC. Its translation: CASSSGGLAGVQETQYF.

V usage is TRBV7-3 and J usage is TRBJ1-2; D perhaps matches TRBD1 (6 bases). This CDR3 contains 15 residues. V gave up 2 bases and J gave up 8 bases, with 18 bases separating them. Looked up from germline, CDR1 is SGHTA and CDR2 is FQGTGA. DNA for the CDR3: TGTGCCAGCAGCTTAGGCGGCAGGGGCGCGGGAGGCTACACCTTC. This encodes CASSLGGRGAGGYTF.

This clone was seen once. V and J are TRBV10-3 and TRBJ1-2; no clear D. The CDR3 loop spans 14 amino acids. The germline V gene encodes CDR1 ENHRY and CDR2 SYGVKD. Trimming took 2 bases from V and 2 from J, leaving 9 bases between them. CDR3 DNA: TGTGCCATCAGTGAGGGGTCGGCCAACTATGGCTACACCTTC. It specifies CAISEGSANYGYTF.

The sample holds one count of this clone. The V call is TRBV11-2, the J call TRBJ2-7; 7 bases line up with TRBD1. V lost 6 bases, J lost 0 bases, and 5 bases stayed unmatched. The germline gives CDR1 SGHAT, CDR2 FQNNGV. The CDR3 runs 14 residues. For the CDR3, the DNA is TGTGCCAGCAGAAACAGGGGTAACTCCTACGAGCAGTACTTC. Residues: CASRNRGNSYEQYF. Combining the CDR3 with reference TRBV11-2 and TRBJ2-7 gives the whole variable domain EAGVAQSPRYKIIEKRQSVAFWCNPISGHATLYWYQQILGQGPKLLIQFQNNGVVDDSQLPKDRFSAERLKGVDSTLKIQPAKLEDSAVYLCASRNRGNSYEQYFGPGTRLTVT.

In the case of this clone: Other DNA variants within this sample encode the same CDR3. The gene calls are TRBV9 and TRBJ2-7; the match to TRBD1 covers 8 bases. The V segment lost 4 bases and the J segment 2 bases; nucleotides outside the gene matches: 5. The CDR3 has 14 amino acids. CDR1 SGDLS and CDR2 YYNGEE come from the germline V gene. The CDR3 region is CASSPGQGAYEQYF. CDR3 sequence (DNA): TGTGCCAGCAGCCCAGGACAGGGAGCCTACGAGCAGTACTTC.

The J gene is TRBJ2-5, the V gene TRBV11-2, with D tentatively TRBD1 or TRBD2 (5 bases each). V gave up 7 bases and J gave up 2 bases, with 14 bases separating them. The CDR3 is 14 amino acids. Germline loops: CDR1 SGHAT, CDR2 FQNNGV. The DNA of the CDR3 is TGTGCCAGCACAAAACGGGACGTACAAGAGACCCAGTACTTC. This encodes CASTKRDVQETQYF.

The V and J genes are TRBV4-1 and TRBJ2-3; 9 nucleotides align to TRBD2. The length of the CDR3 is 18 residues. CDR1 is MGHRA, CDR2 YSYEKL, per germline. V trimming: 3 bases; J trimming: 2 bases; junction bases outside the gene matches: 12. This CDR3 reads CASSQLAGVRLNTDTQYF. In DNA form, the CDR3 reads TGCGCCAGCAGCCAGTTAGCGGGGGTTCGCTTAAACACAGATACGCAGTATTTT.

This clone was counted once. The chain couples TRBV18 to TRBJ2-3; unclear D gene. Germline values: CDR1 KGHSH, CDR2 LQKENI. The germline V and J ends were trimmed by 6 bases and 5 bases, with 18 bases remaining between them. The CDR3 consists of 15 residues. The CDR3 region is CASSRTGPPGDTQYF. As DNA, the CDR3 is TGTGCCAGCTCTCGAACCGGCCCCCCGGGAGATACGCAGTATTTT.

The V gene is TRBV18, the J gene TRBJ1-2; D is possibly TRBD1 (6 bases). The CDR3 length is 14 residues. Germline V lookup: CDR1 KGHSH, CDR2 LQKENI. V lost 3 bases and J 7 bases, leaving 15 bases between the germline ends. In nucleotides, the CDR3 is TGTGCCAGCTCACCGTACGACAGGCGGGGTGGCTACACCTTC. Residues: CASSPYDRRGGYTF. The variable domain in full, with the rest retrieved from reference TRBV18 and TRBJ1-2, is NAGVMQNPRHLVRRRGQEARLRCSPMKGHSHVYWYRQLPEEGLKFMVYLQKENIIDESGMPKERFSAEFPKEGPSILRIQQVVRGDSAAYFCASSPYDRRGGYTFGSGTRLTVV.

This clone was counted once. CDR3 sequence reads: CASSTLREPIETQYF. CDR3 sequence (DNA): TGTGCCAGTAGTACCCTACGGGAGCCTATAGAGACCCAGTACTTC. The V call is TRBV19, the J call TRBJ2-5; D perhaps matches TRBD2 (6 bases). Between the trimmed V and J ends, which lost 4 bases and 4 bases, there was a span of 16 bases. Germline-derived CDR1 and CDR2 are LNHDA and SQIVND (reference sequence). The CDR3 sequence is 15 residues long.

This chain uses TRBV30 with TRBJ2-5, with 9 bases identical to TRBD2. In germline, CDR1 is GTSNPN, CDR2 SVGIG (reference sequence). This CDR3 is 15 amino acids long. V lost 4 bases to trimming and J lost 2 bases; unmatched junction nucleotides: 8. CDR3 nucleotides: TGTGCCTGGACCCCCGCGGGGGGGATACAAGAGACCCAGTACTTC. Protein product: CAWTPAGGIQETQYF.

The chain joins TRBV9 to TRBJ2-1; unclear D gene. CDR1 SGDLS and CDR2 YYNGEE come from the germline V gene. V was pared by 0 bases and J by 4 bases, with 2 bases between. CDR3 length: 12 amino acids. The CDR3 DNA is TGTGCCAGCAGCGTAGGGTACAATGAGCAGTTCTTC. Its protein product is CASSVGYNEQFF. Full variable domain (outside the CDR3, taken from reference TRBV9 and TRBJ2-1): DSGVTQTPKHLITATGQRVTLRCSPRSGDLSVYWYQQSLDQGLQFLIQYYNGEERAKGNILERFSAQQFPDLHSELNLSSLELGDSALYFCASSVGYNEQFFGPGTRLTVL.